This is a list of T cell receptor beta chains from one sample in a study of T-cell reconstitution after alpha-beta-depleted transplantation in children. MiXCR, applied by TCRdb to the PCR reads, yields one record per CDR3 protein. This table has 500,000 or so distinct CDR3 sequences, around 10% appearing once. Specimen: PBMCs, mostly from graft donor cells, collected 180 days after TCRalphabeta/CD19-depleted stem cell transplant. These receptors all stem from a female patient aged 2-15 years who had a stem cell transplant for aplastic anemia, so the T cells may come from the graft donor. Both conserved end residues are part of each CDR3. D genes are given only for firm matches. Expanded clones get a size class; other rows say once, few or many, or leave the size out.

V	size	D	J	DNA	CDR3
TRBV30	-	TRBD2	TRBJ2-2	TGTGCCTGGAGTGTACTGGGACTAGCGGGAGTCGGGGAGCTGTTTTTT	CAWSVLGLAGVGELFF
TRBV12-3/TRBV12-4	-	TRBD1	TRBJ1-2	TGTGCCACGACAGGGGGGCCAGGGATGTTAGGCAATGGCTACACCTTC	CATTGGPGMLGNGYTF
TRBV20-1	few	TRBD1	TRBJ1-3	TGCAGTGCTGCAATCAGGGGGTCTGGAAACACCATATATTTT	CSAAIRGSGNTIYF
TRBV10-3	few	TRBD2	TRBJ2-1	TGTGCCATCAGTGAGTCGGGGGCTAGCGGGCCCTTGCTAATCAATGAGCAGTTCTTC	CAISESGASGPLLINEQFF
TRBV6-2/TRBV6-3	once	TRBD1	TRBJ1-4	TGTGCCAGCAGTTACATCAGGGGGCGAACTAATGAAAAACTGTTTTTT	CASSYIRGRTNEKLFF
TRBV6-1	few	-	TRBJ1-5	TGTGCCAGCAGAAGTACAGGGTCCAGCAATCAGCCCCAGCATTTT	CASRSTGSSNQPQHF
TRBV24-1	-	TRBD2	TRBJ2-1	TGTGCCACCAGTGATGTCCAGACTAGCGGGAGGTTGTATCCCCAGTTCTTC	CATSDVQTSGRLYPQFF
TRBV12-3/TRBV12-4	few	TRBD1	TRBJ1-2	TGTGCCAGCACCTCCTGGCAGGGGGCCAGCTACCATGGCTACACCTTC	CASTSWQGASYHGYTF
TRBV30	few	-	TRBJ1-4	TGTGCCTGGCAACACCGAGCAGAGGAAAAACTGTTTTTT	CAWQHRAEEKLFF
TRBV2	few	TRBD2	TRBJ2-7	TGTGCCAGCGGGGGGGGGACGACCTTAACCTACGAGCAGTACTTC	CASGGGTTLTYEQYF
TRBV4-3	many	TRBD2	TRBJ2-3	TGCGCCAGCAGCTGGAGCGGGAGGGCCCCAGATACGCAGTATTTT	CASSWSGRAPDTQYF
TRBV15	-	TRBD1	TRBJ1-6	TGTGCCACCAGCAGAGGAAACAGGGGCGTTAGCTCCTATAATTCACCCCTCCACTTT	CATSRGNRGVSSYNSPLHF
TRBV5-1	-	-	TRBJ1-1	TGCGCCAGCAGCCATATTGAGGGAGAGGCTTTCTTT	CASSHIEGEAFF
TRBV20-1	few	TRBD2	TRBJ2-1	TGCAGTGCTAGAGCGGGAACGAGGGGACTATCCTCTTTC	CSARAGTRGLSSF
TRBV20-1	-	-	TRBJ2-4	TGCAGTGCTCAGGCAGGAGGCATTCAGTACTTC	CSAQAGGIQYF
TRBV7-2	-	-	TRBJ1-1	TGTGCCAGCAGCTTAGCGATGACAGTGAACACTGAAGCTTTCTTT	CASSLAMTVNTEAFF
TRBV10-3	few	TRBD1	TRBJ2-7	TGTGCCATCAGTGAACCAGGGGGCTCAGCCCACGAGCAGTACTTC	CAISEPGGSAHEQYF
TRBV12-3/TRBV12-4	-	-	TRBJ2-7	TGTGCCAGCAGTTCAATCGACAGGACCCTCTCCTACGAGCAGTACTTC	CASSSIDRTLSYEQYF
TRBV5-6	few	-	TRBJ2-3	TGTGCCAGCAGCTTGGCTCAGGGCACAGATACGCAGTATTTT	CASSLAQGTDTQYF
TRBV29-1	-	TRBD2	TRBJ2-1	TGCAGCGTTGTTGCGGGAGGGCAGCCATACAGCAATGAGCAGTTCTTC	CSVVAGGQPYSNEQFF
TRBV27	-	TRBD2	TRBJ2-1	TGTGCCAGCAGTTTACTCGGGACTAGCGGGACGAACAATGAGCAGTTCTTC	CASSLLGTSGTNNEQFF
TRBV4-3	-	-	TRBJ2-1	TGCGCCAGCAGCCCCATGTACAGGGTAGATTGGAGTGAGCAGTTCTTC	CASSPMYRVDWSEQFF
TRBV20-1	few	-	TRBJ1-2	TGCAGTGCTAGTCGTATAGTGACGTCGTATGGCTACACCTTC	CSASRIVTSYGYTF
TRBV27	-	TRBD1	TRBJ1-4	TGTGCCAGCAGCACTCGGGACAGGGAAGAAAAACTGTTTTTT	CASSTRDREEKLFF
TRBV12-5	few	-	TRBJ2-4	TGTGCTAGTGGTTTCGGGCTAGCGGAGGGGGACATTCAGTACTTC	CASGFGLAEGDIQYF
TRBV27	many	-	TRBJ2-2	TGTGCCAGCAAAACGACGGGCAGCCGAGAGCTGTTTTTT	CASKTTGSRELFF
TRBV27	few	TRBD1	TRBJ1-4	TGTGCCAGCACCTCGGAACCAGGGGGACGGGAAAAACTGTTTTTT	CASTSEPGGREKLFF
TRBV20-1	many	-	TRBJ2-1	TGCAGTGCTAGAGATTCCGGGGCTACTGAGCAGTTCTTC	CSARDSGATEQFF
TRBV7-2	many	-	TRBJ2-1	TGTGCCAGCAGCCCAAGGATTAGCTCCTACAATGAGCAGTTCTTC	CASSPRISSYNEQFF
TRBV27	many	TRBD1	TRBJ2-2	TGTGCCAGCAGTCTCCGACAGGGCTCGGGGGAGCTGTTTTTT	CASSLRQGSGELFF
TRBV21-1	-	-	TRBJ2-3	TGTGCCAGCAGCAAAGATGTGAGCACCGGCACAGATACGCAGTATTTT	CASSKDVSTGTDTQYF
TRBV5-6	-	-	TRBJ2-2	TGTGCCAGCAGCTTGGGGGGTCCCGAGGAGCTGTTTTTT	CASSLGGPEELFF
TRBV28	few	-	TRBJ1-1	TGTGCCAGCACCCCCCCAGGGAAGAACACTGAAGCTTTCTTT	CASTPPGKNTEAFF
TRBV6-1	-	TRBD1	TRBJ2-5	TGTGCCAGCAGTGTACAGGGGTCTGGGACCCAGTACTTC	CASSVQGSGTQYF
TRBV6-1	few	-	TRBJ1-5	TGTGCCAGCACAGGGGCAGGGCAGCCCCAGCATTTT	CASTGAGQPQHF
TRBV5-1	-	-	TRBJ2-3	TGCGCCAGCAGCTTGCCCGGGACCACTCGGATCACAGATACGCAGTATTTT	CASSLPGTTRITDTQYF
TRBV11-2	few	TRBD2	TRBJ2-1	TGTGCCAGCAGCACAGGACTAGCGGGGGGGCGCAATGAGCAGTTCTTC	CASSTGLAGGRNEQFF
TRBV18	few	TRBD1	TRBJ2-2	TGTGCCAGCTCACCCACAGGGGACACCGGGGAGCTGTTTTTT	CASSPTGDTGELFF
TRBV5-8	few	-	TRBJ1-4	TGTGCCAGCAGCTTGCCCCCTTGGGAAAAACTGTTTTTT	CASSLPPWEKLFF
TRBV6-5	-	TRBD1	TRBJ2-1	TGTGCCAGCAGTTACCCTTACGGGACAGGCCTTAATGAGCAGTTCTTC	CASSYPYGTGLNEQFF
TRBV29-1	few	TRBD1	TRBJ1-2	TGCAGCGTCGGACAGGGGGCAGGGGGCTACACCTTC	CSVGQGAGGYTF
TRBV12-3/TRBV12-4	few	-	TRBJ1-5	TGTGCCAGCAGTTTAGACAGTTTAAGCAATCAGCCCCAGCATTTT	CASSLDSLSNQPQHF
TRBV12-3/TRBV12-4	few	TRBD1	TRBJ2-5	TGTGCCAGCAGATCGGACAGGGATGGAGAGACCCAGTACTTC	CASRSDRDGETQYF
TRBV28	few	TRBD1	TRBJ1-3	TGTGCCAGCAGCGACGACAGGGCACGCGGAAACACCATATATTTT	CASSDDRARGNTIYF
TRBV7-2	many	TRBD2	TRBJ2-5	TGTGCCAGCACCCCCGGGACTAGCGGGAGTTATGAGACCCAGTACTTC	CASTPGTSGSYETQYF
TRBV6-2/TRBV6-3	-	-	TRBJ2-7	TGTGCCAGCAGCCTGGTGGACTACGAGCAGTACTTC	CASSLVDYEQYF
TRBV12-3/TRBV12-4	many	-	TRBJ1-2	TGTGCCAGCAGTTTCGGGGGAGCCAACACCTTC	CASSFGGANTF
TRBV3-1	-	-	TRBJ2-1	TGTGCCAGCAGCCACCCCTCTCCCCTGGGGCATGAGCAGTTCTTC	CASSHPSPLGHEQFF
TRBV27	few	-	TRBJ2-5	TGTGCCAGCAGTTTATCGATTAAGGAAGAGACCCAGTACTTC	CASSLSIKEETQYF
TRBV2	few	TRBD2	TRBJ2-5	TGTGCCAGTCTAGCGGGCTGGGAGACCCAGTACTTC	CASLAGWETQYF
TRBV5-1	few	TRBD1	TRBJ2-7	TGCGCCAGCAGCCCCGGGACAGGGGGCAACGAGCAGTACTTC	CASSPGTGGNEQYF
TRBV5-1	few	-	TRBJ2-3	TGCGCCAGCAGCTTTGACGGGACAAGCACAGATACGCAGTATTTT	CASSFDGTSTDTQYF
TRBV4-1	-	TRBD2	TRBJ2-1	TGCGCCAGCAGCCCGGGGGAGCGGGAGGGAAATGAGCAGTTCTTC	CASSPGEREGNEQFF
TRBV3-1	-	TRBD2	TRBJ2-1	TGTGCCAGCAGCCAAAGGGCTAGCGGGACCTACAATGAGCAGTTCTTC	CASSQRASGTYNEQFF
TRBV27	-	TRBD2	TRBJ2-1	TGTGCCAGCAGTTTTAGGACTAGCGGACTTAGCTCCTACAATGAGCAGTTCTTC	CASSFRTSGLSSYNEQFF
TRBV9	-	-	TRBJ1-5	TGTGCCAGCAGCCCCCCAGGCTTTCTGGAGCCCCAGCATTTT	CASSPPGFLEPQHF
TRBV6-1	-	TRBD2	TRBJ2-3	TGTGCCAGCAGTCTGGAGCGGGAGACTAGCACAGATACGCAGTATTTT	CASSLERETSTDTQYF
TRBV20-1	many	-	TRBJ1-2	TGCAGTGCTAGGACGATGGGGGATGGCTACACCTTC	CSARTMGDGYTF